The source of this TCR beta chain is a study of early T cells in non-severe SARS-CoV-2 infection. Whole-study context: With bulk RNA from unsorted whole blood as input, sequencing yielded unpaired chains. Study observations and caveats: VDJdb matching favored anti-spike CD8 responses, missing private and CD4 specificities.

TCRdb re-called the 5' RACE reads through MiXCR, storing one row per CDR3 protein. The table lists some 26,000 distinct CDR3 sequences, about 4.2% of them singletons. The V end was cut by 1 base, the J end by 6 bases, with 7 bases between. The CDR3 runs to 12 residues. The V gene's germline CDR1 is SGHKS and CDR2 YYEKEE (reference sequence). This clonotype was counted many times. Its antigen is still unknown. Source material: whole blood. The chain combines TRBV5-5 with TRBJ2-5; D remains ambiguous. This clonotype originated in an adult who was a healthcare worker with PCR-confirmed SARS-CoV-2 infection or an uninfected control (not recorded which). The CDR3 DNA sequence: TGTGCCAGCAGCTTGTATGAACAGACCCAGTACTTC. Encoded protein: CASSLYEQTQYF.